Below are 29 T cell receptor beta chains sequenced from a single sample in a study of control samples from healthy donors and cancer patients (dated by TCRdb to 2020 to 2022). The method was the immunoSEQ multiplex PCR assay. Not all clones reach the TCRdb copy of this immuneACCESS table, which keeps in-frame sequences only. Checked studies attribute under half of the gap to unresolved V genes and leave the rest unexplained. The sample includes approximately 50,000 clones, with more than 75% observed a single time. Jointly, the top ten make up roughly 13% of the sample. Sample: PBMCs. These TCRs come from a woman aged 55 to 70 with lung cancer.

V gene TRBV10-3 combines with J gene TRBJ1-1; D is ambiguous. The germline CDR1 and CDR2 sequences are ENHRY and SYGVKD. The CDR3 contains 12 residues. V lost 8 bases, J lost 0 bases, and 7 bases lay in between. CDR3 in amino acids: CAIGQLNTEAFF. CDR3 DNA: TGTGCCATCGGTCAGTTGAACACTGAAGCTTTCTTT.

This sequence joins TRBV5-4 and TRBJ2-4, with 10 bases lining up with TRBD2. Germline V CDR1 and CDR2: SGHNT, YYREEE (reference sequence). J was trimmed by 6 bases and V by 0 bases; bases with no gene match: 6. The CDR3 loop spans 16 amino acids. The CDR3 DNA follows: TGTGCCAGCAGCTTGGGGGCCGCTAGCGGGGGAAACATTCAGTACTTC. This encodes CASSLGAASGGNIQYF.

The chain's CDR3 is CAISPGTGRNEQFF. CDR3 nucleotide sequence: TGTGCCATCAGTCCCGGGACAGGGAGGAATGAGCAGTTCTTC. The rearrangement uses TRBV10-3 and TRBJ2-1; 9 nucleotides match TRBD1. Germline CDR1 and CDR2: ENHRY and SYGVKD. This CDR3 region has 14 residues. The junction had 6 bases not matched to a gene; V was cut back by 5 bases and J by 7 bases.

The chain employs TRBV7-2 and TRBJ2-3, with 7 positions matching TRBD1. CDR3 length equals 14 residues. V shed 5 bases, J shed 4 bases, and the junction held 6 bases outside the gene matches. Germline CDR1 reads SGHTA; CDR2 reads FQGNSA. The CDR3 region has the DNA TGTGCCAGCAGCAATCGACAGGGTTCAGATACGCAGTATTTT. This encodes CASSNRQGSDTQYF.

The V call is TRBV4-1, the J call TRBJ2-3; 8 positions match TRBD2. The germline CDR1 and CDR2 sequences are MGHRA and YSYEKL. The CDR3 has 15 amino acids. J lost 6 bases, V lost 5 bases, and 10 bases had no gene match. CDR3 bases: TGCGCCAGCAGCTACCCGGGGGGGTCGGGGGATACGCAGTATTTT. It specifies CASSYPGGSGDTQYF.

The chain joins TRBV12-5 to TRBJ1-5; 8 nucleotides align to TRBD1. Germline V CDR1 and CDR2: LGHNT, FRNRAP. This CDR3 is built from 15 residues. The J segment lost 1 base and the V segment lost 4 bases, leaving 3 bases of the junction unmatched. The DNA for the CDR3 is TGTGCTAGTGGTTCCGGACAGGGCAGCAATCAGCCCCAGCATTTT. Translating it yields CASGSGQGSNQPQHF.

The chain employs TRBV5-1 and TRBJ1-6, with D unresolved. The ends were cut back, 0 bases at V and 8 bases at J, with 9 bases in the middle. The CDR3 sequence is 14 residues long. Germline CDR1 SGHRS, CDR2 YFSETQ. CDR3 in DNA: TGCGCCAGCAGCTTGGGGGTCACGGATTCACCCCTCCACTTT. It translates to CASSLGVTDSPLHF.

This clone was picked up a small number of times. This sequence joins TRBV5-1 and TRBJ1-1, with 9 bases lining up with TRBD1. This CDR3 is built from 18 residues. Germline values: CDR1 SGHRS, CDR2 YFSETQ. Losses at the gene ends were 4 bases for V and 2 bases for J; bases not matched to a gene: 15. CDR3 region: CASSLDVQGAASNTEAFF. Here the CDR3 DNA reads TGCGCCAGCAGCCTGGATGTACAGGGGGCTGCCTCAAACACTGAAGCTTTCTTT.

The V call is TRBV4-1, the J call TRBJ2-1, with a possible D match to TRBD2 (7 bases). Deletions cut 0 bases from V and 4 bases from J, with 10 bases between. The CDR3 has 15 amino acids. CDR1 and CDR2 (germline): MGHRA, YSYEKL. The DNA for the CDR3 is TGCGCCAGCAGCCAAGAAGGGGGGGAGTACAATGAGCAGTTCTTC. This gives the protein CASSQEGGEYNEQFF.

The genes are TRBV6-2 or TRBV6-3 and TRBJ2-2, with 8 bases fitting TRBD1. CDR1 is MNHEY, CDR2 SVGEGT, per germline. This CDR3 spans 16 amino acids. The J segment lost 7 bases and the V segment lost 4 bases, leaving 11 bases of the junction unmatched. The CDR3 loop reads CASSLGAGGFIGELFF. CDR3 in DNA: TGTGCCAGCAGTTTAGGCGCAGGGGGCTTTATCGGGGAGCTGTTTTTT.

This clone came up a few times. The rearrangement links TRBV10-2 to TRBJ2-7; D not certain. The CDR3 contains 14 residues. V was shortened by 0 bases and J by 2 bases, with 8 bases between the two germline ends. CDR1 is WSHSY and CDR2 is SAAADI in the germline V gene. The CDR3 reads CASSESAAAYEQYF. CDR3 sequence (DNA): TGCGCCAGCAGTGAGTCGGCCGCTGCCTACGAGCAGTACTTC.

The gene calls are TRBV10-1 and TRBJ2-2; 7 positions match TRBD2. J lost 7 bases, V lost 8 bases, and 4 bases had no gene match. Germline V CDR1 and CDR2: WNHNN, SYGVQD (reference sequence). This CDR3 contains 12 residues. CDR3 sequence (DNA): TGCGCCAGCCGGGGGGTAGGCGGGGAGCTGTTTTTT. This sequence encodes CASRGVGGELFF.

The rearrangement links TRBV12-3 or TRBV12-4 to TRBJ1-5; D is uncertain. Between the trimmed V and J ends, which lost 3 bases and 5 bases, there was a span of 8 bases. The CDR3 is 13 residues long. The CDR3 sequence: CASSFQEYQPQHF. As DNA, the CDR3 is TGTGCCAGCAGTTTTCAGGAGTATCAGCCCCAGCATTTT.

This clone was counted once. J is TRBJ2-2 and V is TRBV5-6, with 7 bases that match TRBD2. Trimming took 2 bases from V and 0 from J; bases not matched to a gene: 4. Germline values: CDR1 SGHDT, CDR2 YYEEEE. There are 16 residues in the CDR3. CDR3 protein: CASSFLAGANTGELFF. CDR3 sequence (DNA): TGTGCCAGCAGCTTTCTCGCGGGGGCGAACACCGGGGAGCTGTTTTTT.

The chain carries TRBV11-2 and TRBJ2-7; D is possibly TRBD1 (5 bases). The V end lost 2 bases, the J end lost 2 bases, and 13 bases lay between the germline ends. This CDR3 region has 15 residues. Germline V gene data show CDR1 as SGHAT and CDR2 as FQNNGV. CDR3 sequence (DNA): TGTGCCAGCAGCTTAATCTCAGGGCGGACCTACGAGCAGTACTTC. Amino acids: CASSLISGRTYEQYF.

This chain links TRBV2 with TRBJ1-4, with D unresolved. V lost 6 bases and J 8 bases, leaving 10 bases between the germline ends. The V gene's germline CDR1 is SNHLY and CDR2 FYNNEI. The CDR3 is 12 residues long. The CDR3 protein is CASSAVGEKLFF. The CDR3, as DNA: TGTGCCAGCAGCGCGGTTGGGGAAAAACTGTTTTTT.

The CDR3 sequence is CASSSYRDGNSPLHF. The DNA of the CDR3 is TGTGCCAGCAGCTCATACCGGGACGGAAATTCACCCCTCCACTTT. The rearrangement joins TRBV5-5 to TRBJ1-6, with a weak D call TRBD1 (5 bases). The CDR3 sequence is 15 residues long. The V end lost 3 bases, the J end lost 7 bases, and 14 bases lay between the germline ends. CDR1 is SGHKS, CDR2 YYEKEE, per germline (reference sequence). Full variable domain (rest looked up from reference TRBV5-5 and TRBJ1-6): DAGVTQSPTHLIKTRGQQVTLRCSPISGHKSVSWYQQVLGQGPQFIFQYYEKEERGRGNFPDRFSARQFPNYSSELNVNALLLGDSALYLCASSSYRDGNSPLHFGNGTRLTVT.

This chain links TRBV4-2 with TRBJ2-3; D ambiguous. Looked up from germline, CDR1 is LGHNA and CDR2 is YNFKEQ. The CDR3 loop spans 15 amino acids. Trimming removed 0 bases from V and 4 bases from J, with 11 bases in between. CDR3 coding DNA: TGTGCCAGCAGCCAAGATGCCCAGTCCCCAGATACGCAGTATTTT. As protein: CASSQDAQSPDTQYF.

The chain couples TRBV21-1 to TRBJ2-2; the table gives TRBD1 as D, unverified against the DNA. TRBV21-1 is classified as a pseudogene. The CDR3 loop spans 15 amino acids. CDR3 residues: CASRLGDRGAGELFF. CDR3 in DNA: TGTGCCAGCAGGTTAGGGGACAGGGGCGCCGGGGAGCTGTTTTTT.

The rearrangement links TRBV18 to TRBJ1-4; 8 bases are a match to TRBD1. Germline V gene lookup returns CDR1 KGHSH and CDR2 LQKENI. This CDR3 has 14 amino acids. The ends lost 5 bases at V and 8 bases at J; junction bases unmatched: 7. DNA of the CDR3: TGTGCCAGCTCATCCGGGACAGGTCAGGAAAAACTGTTTTTT. It translates to CASSSGTGQEKLFF.

On this clone itself: One end of the junction is discordant with germline, which a read error may explain. The V and J genes are TRBV10-1 and TRBJ2-7; TRBD2 matches 7 bases. The germline gives CDR1 WNHNN, CDR2 SYGVQD (reference sequence). The CDR3 runs to 16 residues. The DNA of the CDR3 is TGCGCCAGCAGTGAGTCGGAGAGTAGCGGGTCCTCCGAGCAGTACTTC. Its protein is CASSESESSGSSEQYF.

The chain employs TRBV5-1 and TRBJ1-5, with TRBD1 as a possible D gene (5 bases). CDR1 and CDR2 (germline): SGHRS, YFSETQ. The CDR3 consists of 15 residues. V lost 4 bases and J 0 bases, leaving 11 bases between the germline ends. In nucleotides, the CDR3 is TGCGCCAGCAGCCGTGGGGACGGTAGCAATCAGCCCCAGCATTTT. Residues: CASSRGDGSNQPQHF. The full variable domain, in which reference TRBV5-1 and TRBJ1-5 provide the parts outside the CDR3, is KAGVTQTPRYLIKTRGQQVTLSCSPISGHRSVSWYQQTPGQGLQFLFEYFSETQRNKGNFPGRFSGRQFSNSRSEMNVSTLELGDSALYLCASSRGDGSNQPQHFGDGTRLSIL.

The chain joins TRBV28 to TRBJ2-5, with 7 bases identical to TRBD1. Germline lookup yields CDR1 MDHEN and CDR2 SYDVKM. This CDR3 contains 14 residues. With V trimmed by 5 bases and J by 2 bases, 5 bases remained unmatched. The CDR3 nucleotides read TGTGCCAGCAGTAGGGGACAGCCACAAGAGACCCAGTACTTC. Translation gives CASSRGQPQETQYF.

Here the CDR3 DNA reads TGTGCCAGCAGCCCGGTCTGGGGACAGGGCCAAGAGACCCAGTACTTC. It is translated as CASSPVWGQGQETQYF. The chain combines TRBV7-9 with TRBJ2-5; 9 bases fit TRBD1. This CDR3 has 16 amino acids. The trim removed 5 bases at V and 1 base at J, leaving 8 bases unmatched. The V gene's germline CDR1 is SEHNR and CDR2 FQNEAQ (reference sequence).

This clone was detected a few times. The chain combines TRBV6-2 or TRBV6-3 with TRBJ2-1; possible D gene TRBD2, 6 bases. Trimming pared 0 bases from V and 6 bases from J, leaving 18 bases between. This CDR3 region has 17 residues. Germline V gives CDR1 MNHEY, CDR2 SVGEGT. CDR3 nucleotides: TGTGCCAGCAGTTACTCCGGGATGCGGGAAAGGGGCAATGAGCAGTTCTTC. Translating gives CASSYSGMRERGNEQFF.

V is TRBV10-1 and J is TRBJ1-4, with 7 bases identical to TRBD1. J was trimmed by 7 bases and V by 4 bases; bases with no gene match: 6. Germline V lookup: CDR1 WNHNN, CDR2 SYGVQD (reference sequence). The CDR3 spans 14 residues. The DNA of the CDR3 is TGCGCCAGCAGTGGAACAGGGGACGGTGAAAAACTGTTTTTT. Protein: CASSGTGDGEKLFF.

V is TRBV9 and J is TRBJ1-6; 11 nucleotides align to TRBD1. This CDR3 is 14 amino acids long. The junction had 1 base not matched to a gene; V was cut back by 3 bases and J by 8 bases. The V gene's germline CDR1 is SGDLS and CDR2 YYNGEE. Written as DNA, the CDR3 is TGTGCCAGCAGCGCGGGACAGGGGGATTCACCCCTCCACTTT. Translated, it gives CASSAGQGDSPLHF.

This rearrangement joins TRBV3-1 (or the pseudogene TRBV3-2) to TRBJ1-3; perhaps TRBD1 as D (5 bases). Trimming pared 0 bases from V and 0 bases from J, leaving 9 bases between. Per germline, CDR1 LGHDT and CDR2 YNNKEL (reference sequence). The CDR3 runs 16 residues. The CDR3 is CASSQERTPSGNTIYF. CDR3 nucleotides: TGTGCCAGCAGCCAAGAGCGGACACCCTCTGGAAACACCATATATTTT.

V and J are TRBV11-2 and TRBJ2-2; TRBD2 agrees at 10 bases. CDR3 length: 17 residues. Germline CDR1 and CDR2: SGHAT and FQNNGV. Losses at the gene ends were 5 bases for V and 4 bases for J; bases not matched to a gene: 10. CDR3 DNA: TGTGCCAGCAGCGGGGGCGGAGTAGCGGGAGGCACCGGGGAGCTGTTTTTT. Amino acid sequence: CASSGGGVAGGTGELFF.